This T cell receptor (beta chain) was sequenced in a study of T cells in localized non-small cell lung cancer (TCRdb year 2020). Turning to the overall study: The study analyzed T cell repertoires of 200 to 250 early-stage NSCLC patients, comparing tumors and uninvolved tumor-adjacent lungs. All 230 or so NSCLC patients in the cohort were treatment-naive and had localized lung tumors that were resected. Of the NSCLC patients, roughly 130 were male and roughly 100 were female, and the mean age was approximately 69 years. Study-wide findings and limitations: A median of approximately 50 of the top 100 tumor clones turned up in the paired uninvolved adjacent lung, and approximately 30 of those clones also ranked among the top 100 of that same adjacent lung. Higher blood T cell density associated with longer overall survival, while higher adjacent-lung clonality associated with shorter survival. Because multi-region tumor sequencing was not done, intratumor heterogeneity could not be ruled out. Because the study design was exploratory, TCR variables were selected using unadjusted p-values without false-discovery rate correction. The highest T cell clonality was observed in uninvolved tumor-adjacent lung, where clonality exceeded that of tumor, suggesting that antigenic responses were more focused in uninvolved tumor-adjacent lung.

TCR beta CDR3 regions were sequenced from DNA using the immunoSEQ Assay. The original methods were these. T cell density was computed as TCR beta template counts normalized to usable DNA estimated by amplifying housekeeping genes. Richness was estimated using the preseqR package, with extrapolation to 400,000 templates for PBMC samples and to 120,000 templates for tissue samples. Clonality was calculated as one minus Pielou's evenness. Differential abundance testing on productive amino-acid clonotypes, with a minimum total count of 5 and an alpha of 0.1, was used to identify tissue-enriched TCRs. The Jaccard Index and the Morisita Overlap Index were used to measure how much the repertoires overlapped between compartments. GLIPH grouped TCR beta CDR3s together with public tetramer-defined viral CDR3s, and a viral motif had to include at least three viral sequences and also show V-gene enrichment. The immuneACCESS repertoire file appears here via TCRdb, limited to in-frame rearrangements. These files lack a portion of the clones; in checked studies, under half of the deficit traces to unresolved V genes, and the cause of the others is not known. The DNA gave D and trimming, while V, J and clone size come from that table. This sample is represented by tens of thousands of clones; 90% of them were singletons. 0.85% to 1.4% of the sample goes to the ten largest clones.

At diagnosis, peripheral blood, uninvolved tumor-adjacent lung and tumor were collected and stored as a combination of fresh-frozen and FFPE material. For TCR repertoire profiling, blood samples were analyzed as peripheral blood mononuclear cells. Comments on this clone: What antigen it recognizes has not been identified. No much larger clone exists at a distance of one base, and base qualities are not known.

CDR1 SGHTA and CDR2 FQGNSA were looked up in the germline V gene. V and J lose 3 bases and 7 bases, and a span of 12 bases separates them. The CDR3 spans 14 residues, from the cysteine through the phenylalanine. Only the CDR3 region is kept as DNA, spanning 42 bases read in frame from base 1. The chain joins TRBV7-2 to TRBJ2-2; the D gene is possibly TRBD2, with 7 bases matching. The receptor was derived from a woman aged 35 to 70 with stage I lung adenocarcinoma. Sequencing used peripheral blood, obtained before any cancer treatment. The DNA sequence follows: TGTGCCAGCAGCTTTCGCGGGGGCGTCGGGGAGCTGTTTTTT. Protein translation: CASSFRGGVGELFF. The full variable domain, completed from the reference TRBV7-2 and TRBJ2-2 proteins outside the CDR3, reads GAGVSQSPSNKVTEKGKDVELRCDPISGHTALYWYRQSLGQGLEFLIYFQGNSAPDKSGLPSDRFSAERTGGSVSTLTIQRTQQEDSAVYLCASSFRGGVGELFFGEGSRLTVL.